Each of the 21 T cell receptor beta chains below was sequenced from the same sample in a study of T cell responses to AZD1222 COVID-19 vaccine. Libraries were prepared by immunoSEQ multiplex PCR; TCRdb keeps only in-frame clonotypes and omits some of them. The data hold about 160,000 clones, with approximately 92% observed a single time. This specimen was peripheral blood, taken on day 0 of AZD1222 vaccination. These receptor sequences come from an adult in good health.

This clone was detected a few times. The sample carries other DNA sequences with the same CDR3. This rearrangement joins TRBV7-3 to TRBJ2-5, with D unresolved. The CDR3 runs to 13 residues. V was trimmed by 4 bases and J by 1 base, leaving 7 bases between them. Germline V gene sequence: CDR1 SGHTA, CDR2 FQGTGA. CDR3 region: CASSSGPQETQYF. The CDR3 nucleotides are TGTGCCAGCAGCTCTGGGCCCCAAGAGACCCAGTACTTC.

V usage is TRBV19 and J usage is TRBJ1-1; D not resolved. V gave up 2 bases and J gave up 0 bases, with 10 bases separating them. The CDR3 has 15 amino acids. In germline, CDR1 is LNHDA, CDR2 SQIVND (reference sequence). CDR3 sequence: CASSISAFMNTEAFF. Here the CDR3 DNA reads TGTGCCAGTAGTATATCTGCTTTCATGAACACTGAAGCTTTCTTT.

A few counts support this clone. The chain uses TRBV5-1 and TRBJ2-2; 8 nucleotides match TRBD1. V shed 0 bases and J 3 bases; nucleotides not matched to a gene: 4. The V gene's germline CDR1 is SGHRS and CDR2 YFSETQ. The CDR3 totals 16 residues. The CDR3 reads CASSLAPGGDTGELFF. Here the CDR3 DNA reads TGCGCCAGCAGCTTGGCCCCAGGGGGCGACACCGGGGAGCTGTTTTTT.

The CDR3 nucleotides read TGTGCCAGCTCACCCGGGACACTATCCTACAATGAGCAGTTCTTC. Its protein is CASSPGTLSYNEQFF. This rearrangement joins TRBV18 to TRBJ2-1; perhaps TRBD1 as D (6 bases). Trimming shortened V by 3 bases and J by 1 base, and 10 bases separated the two germline ends. The CDR3 extends over 15 amino acids. Germline lookup yields CDR1 KGHSH and CDR2 LQKENI.

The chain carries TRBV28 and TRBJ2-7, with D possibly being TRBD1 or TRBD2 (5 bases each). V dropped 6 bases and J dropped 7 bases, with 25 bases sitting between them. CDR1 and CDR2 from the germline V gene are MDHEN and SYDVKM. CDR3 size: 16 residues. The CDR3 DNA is TGTGCCAGCAGGGCTCTTGACCGGGACGGAGGATGGGAGCAGTACTTC. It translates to CASRALDRDGGWEQYF.

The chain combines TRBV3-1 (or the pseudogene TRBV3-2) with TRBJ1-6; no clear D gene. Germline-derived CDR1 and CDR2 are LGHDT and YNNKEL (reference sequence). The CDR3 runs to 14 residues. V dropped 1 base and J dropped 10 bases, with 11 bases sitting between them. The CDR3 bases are TGTGCCAGCAGCCAAGTCTTTGCGGGGTCACCCCTCCACTTT. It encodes CASSQVFAGSPLHF.

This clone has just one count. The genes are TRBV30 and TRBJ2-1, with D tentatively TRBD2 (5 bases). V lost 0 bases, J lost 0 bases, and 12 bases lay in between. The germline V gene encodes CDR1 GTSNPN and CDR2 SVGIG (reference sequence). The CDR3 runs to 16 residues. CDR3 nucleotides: TGTGCCTGGAGTGTGAGGGTCAAGAGCTCCTACAATGAGCAGTTCTTC. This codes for CAWSVRVKSSYNEQFF.

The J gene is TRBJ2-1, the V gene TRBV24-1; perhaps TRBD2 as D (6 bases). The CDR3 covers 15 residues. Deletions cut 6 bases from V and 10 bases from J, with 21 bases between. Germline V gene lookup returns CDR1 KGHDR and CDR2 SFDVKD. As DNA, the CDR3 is TGTGCCACCAGTCCCTCCCTTGCGGGGATCTCAGAGCAGTTCTTC. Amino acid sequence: CATSPSLAGISEQFF.

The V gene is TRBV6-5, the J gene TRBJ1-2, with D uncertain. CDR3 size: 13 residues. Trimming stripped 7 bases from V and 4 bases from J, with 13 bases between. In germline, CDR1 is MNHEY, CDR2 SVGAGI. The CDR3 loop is CASTPGPTYGYTF. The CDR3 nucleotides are TGTGCCAGCACCCCTGGACCGACCTATGGCTACACCTTC.

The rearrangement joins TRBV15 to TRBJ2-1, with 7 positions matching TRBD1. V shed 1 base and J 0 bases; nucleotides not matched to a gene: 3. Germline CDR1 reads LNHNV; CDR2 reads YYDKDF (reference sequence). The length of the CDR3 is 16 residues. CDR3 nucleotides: TGTGCCACCAGCAGAGCGGGACAGAGCTCCTACAATGAGCAGTTCTTC. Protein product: CATSRAGQSSYNEQFF. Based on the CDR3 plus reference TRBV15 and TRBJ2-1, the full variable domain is DAMVIQNPRYQVTQFGKPVTLSCSQTLNHNVMYWYQQKSSQAPKLLFHYYDKDFNNEADTPDNFQSRRPNTSFCFLDIRSPGLGDTAMYLCATSRAGQSSYNEQFFGPGTRLTVL.

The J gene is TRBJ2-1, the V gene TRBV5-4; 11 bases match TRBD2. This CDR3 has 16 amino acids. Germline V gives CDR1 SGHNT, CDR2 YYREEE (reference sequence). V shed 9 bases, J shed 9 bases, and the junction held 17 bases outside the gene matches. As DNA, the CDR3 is TGTGCCACCAATCGGCATAGCGGGGGGGCGAATGGTGAGCAGTTCTTC. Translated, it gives CATNRHSGGANGEQFF.

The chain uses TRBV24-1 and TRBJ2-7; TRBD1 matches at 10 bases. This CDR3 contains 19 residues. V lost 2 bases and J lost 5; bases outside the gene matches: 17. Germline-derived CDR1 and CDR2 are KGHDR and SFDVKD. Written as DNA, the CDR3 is TGTGCCACCAGTGATTCGGGACAGGGGAAGGCGGGGGGACAGAACGAGCAGTACTTC. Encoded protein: CATSDSGQGKAGGQNEQYF.

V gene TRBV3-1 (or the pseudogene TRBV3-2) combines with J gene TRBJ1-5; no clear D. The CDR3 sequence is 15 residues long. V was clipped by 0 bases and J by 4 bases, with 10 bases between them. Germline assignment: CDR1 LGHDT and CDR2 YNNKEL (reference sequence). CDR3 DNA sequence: TGTGCCAGCAGCCAAGATCTCGGATCAAATCAGCCCCAGCATTTT. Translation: CASSQDLGSNQPQHF.

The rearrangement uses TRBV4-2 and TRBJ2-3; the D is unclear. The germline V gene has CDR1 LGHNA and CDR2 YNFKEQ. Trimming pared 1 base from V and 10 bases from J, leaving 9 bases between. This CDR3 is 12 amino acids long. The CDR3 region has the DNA TGTGCCAGCAGCCAAGCAGGATTACCGCAGTATTTT. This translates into CASSQAGLPQYF.

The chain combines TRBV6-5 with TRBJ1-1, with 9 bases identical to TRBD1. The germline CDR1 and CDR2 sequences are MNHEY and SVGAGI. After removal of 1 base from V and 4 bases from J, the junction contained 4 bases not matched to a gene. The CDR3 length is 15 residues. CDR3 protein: CASSYYRGQSTEAFF. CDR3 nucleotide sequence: TGTGCCAGCAGTTACTACAGGGGGCAAAGCACTGAAGCTTTCTTT.

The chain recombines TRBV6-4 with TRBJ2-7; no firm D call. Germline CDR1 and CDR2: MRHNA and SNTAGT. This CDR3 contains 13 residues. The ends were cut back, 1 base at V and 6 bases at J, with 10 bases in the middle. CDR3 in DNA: TGTGCCAGCAGTGACTTGGAGAATGGCGAGCAGTACGTC. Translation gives CASSDLENGEQYV.

The CDR3 region is CASSSTGSTEAFF. The CDR3 coding sequence is TGTGCCAGCAGCTCCACAGGGAGCACTGAAGCTTTCTTT. The gene calls are TRBV5-4 and TRBJ1-1; D is possibly TRBD1 (6 bases). Trimming left V 3 bases short and J 4 bases short, with 10 bases between. Germline assignment: CDR1 SGHNT and CDR2 YYREEE (reference sequence). The CDR3 runs 13 residues.

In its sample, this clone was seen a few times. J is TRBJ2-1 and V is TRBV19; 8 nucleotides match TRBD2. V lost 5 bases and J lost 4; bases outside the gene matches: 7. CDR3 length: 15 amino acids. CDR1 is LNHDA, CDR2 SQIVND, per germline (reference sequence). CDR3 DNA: TGTGCCAGTAGTCCTCGGGGGGGCTTTTACAATGAGCAGTTCTTC. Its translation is CASSPRGGFYNEQFF.

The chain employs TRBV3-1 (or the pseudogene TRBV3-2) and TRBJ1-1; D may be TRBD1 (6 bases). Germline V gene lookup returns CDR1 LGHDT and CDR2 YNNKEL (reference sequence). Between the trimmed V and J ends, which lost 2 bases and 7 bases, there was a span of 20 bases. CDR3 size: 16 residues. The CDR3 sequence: CASSQSRVGGWGEAFF. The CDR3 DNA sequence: TGTGCCAGCAGCCAATCCCGTGTGGGGGGCTGGGGTGAAGCTTTCTTT.

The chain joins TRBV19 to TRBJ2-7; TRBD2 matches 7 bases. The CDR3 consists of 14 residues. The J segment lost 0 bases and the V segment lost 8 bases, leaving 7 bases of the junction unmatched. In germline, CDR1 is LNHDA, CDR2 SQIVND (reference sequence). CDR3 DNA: TGTGCCAGTGGGGAGCGGGGAAGCTCCTACGAGCAGTACTTC. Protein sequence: CASGERGSSYEQYF.

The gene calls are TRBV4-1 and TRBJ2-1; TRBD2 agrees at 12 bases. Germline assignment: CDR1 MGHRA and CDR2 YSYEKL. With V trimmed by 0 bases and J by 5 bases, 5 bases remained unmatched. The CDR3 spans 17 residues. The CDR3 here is CASSQDATSGGDNEQFF. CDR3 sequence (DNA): TGCGCCAGCAGCCAAGATGCGACTAGCGGGGGAGACAATGAGCAGTTCTTC.